A selection of T cell receptor beta chains follows, all from one sample in a study of naive CD8 T cells in extremely preterm neonates. Profiled with immunoSEQ multiplex PCR; TCRdb holds only in-frame clones, not every one. The table records about 7,500 clones, just under 98% of them present only once. Source material: naive CD8+ T cells from cord blood. These receptors originate from a newborn in good health. CDR3s include the opening cysteine and the closing phenylalanine or tryptophan. Fields, in order: V gene, CDR3 protein.

TRBV4-1 | CASSQERANTEAFF
TRBV11-2 | CASSLGQGAEAFF
TRBV25-1 | CASSEGWTGEIYGYTF
TRBV13 | CASSLRGGREKLFF
TRBV7-6 | CASSFLATENTEAFF
TRBV25-1 | CASSVYGGENSPLHF
TRBV10-2 | CASRPDRGAKNIQYF
TRBV12-5 | CASSGGGDQETQYF
TRBV5-6 | CASSLTGYEQYF
TRBV13 | CASSPRDTPYNEQFF
TRBV30 | CAWGTGVSGANVLTF
TRBV27 | CASSLLGGPNEKLFF
TRBV5-4 | CASSLDSSGNTIYF
TRBV27 | CASSPTRNEQFF
TRBV5-6 | CASSFGTGSGEQYF
TRBV29-1 | CSVEPGGGYGYTF
TRBV9 | CASSPWGDQETQYF
TRBV4-2 | CASSQVREVRSPLHF
TRBV19 | CASTPTGPLNTEAFF
TRBV6-1 | CASSGLAGGPADTQYF
TRBV12-5 | CASGLPRTGANYGYTF
TRBV6-1 | CASSEEGLSGGVTDTQYF
TRBV7-8 | CASSFHSSSYNEQFF
TRBV4-3 | CASSQALGDRGPDEKLFF
TRBV15 | CATSGRQGEDQPQHF
TRBV6-4 | CASSLRGLSTDTQYF
TRBV29-1 | CSVAGGYEQYF
TRBV4-3 | CASSPRGGTEAFF
TRBV7-9 | CASSAPEVKNEKLFF
TRBV5-5 | CASSLYPGTDTQYF
TRBV10-3 | CATSVDTYGYTF
TRBV4-1 | CASSQNPGTNYGYTF
TRBV9 | CASTLDGTGGEQYF
TRBV4-1 | CASSQEASGTEAFF
TRBV2 | CASSGRGLVQYF
TRBV27 | CASSSGQGFFEQFF
TRBV5-6 | CASSLPSGGPSYEQYF
TRBV9 | CASSVGTGGEKLFF
TRBV9 | CASSEGWSLGNTIYF
TRBV13 | CASKLGTGGRGGELFF
TRBV4-3 | CASSQDRRGTEAFF
TRBV29-1 | CSVEDDRSANTGELFF
TRBV4-1 | CASSQDRWSGGLQETQYF
TRBV30 | CAWSVGVGEQYF
TRBV19 | CASSILAGEETQYF
TRBV5-1 | CASSGTSGGQAYNEQFF
TRBV19 | CASSITGSSYNEQFF
TRBV7-8 | CASSPAGQALSYEQYF
TRBV7-6 | CASSLGDTANTEAFF
TRBV2 | CASRLRGREQYF
TRBV30 | CAWSPQGNEQYF